This T cell receptor beta chain derives from a study of shared clonotypes between healthy human individuals. The V end was cut by 0 bases, the J end by 7 bases, with 7 bases between. This CDR3 region has 13 residues. CDR1 is LGHNA, CDR2 YNFKEQ, per germline. Assay used: immunoSEQ multiplex PCR; TCRdb lists only in-frame clones, some missing. Of 950,000 to 1,100,000 clones in the sample, about 84% are singletons; the top ten hold 0.6% to 0.75%. The sequence was collected from a man aged 18 to 30 in good health. Some clones in this sample may be carry-over from other donors' samples. The sample taken for sequencing was memory CD4+ T cells from PBMCs. Subset: CD45RA-negative fraction. V gene TRBV4-2 combines with J gene TRBJ1-3; TRBD1 might be the D (5 bases). The DNA for the CDR3 is TGTGCCAGCAGCCAAGAGGGGGGTAACACCATATATTTT. It specifies CASSQEGGNTIYF.